This TCR beta chain came from a study of T cell repertoires in cytomegalovirus infection. About the study: Matching HLA type and CMV infection were both indicated by public TCR beta signatures.

MiXCR was run by TCRdb on the reads, yielding one entry per CDR3 protein. The sample consists of 700,000 to 850,000 distinct CDR3 sequences, over 25% of them appearing once. Study-wide points: Carriers of CMV and the relevant HLA type were discriminated by public TCR beta frequency. Dominating the ex vivo response were HLA-C-restricted CMV-specific TCR beta clonotypes.

To note about this clonotype: Its antigen remains unknown.

The trim removed 11 bases at V and 13 bases at J, leaving 8 bases unmatched. CDR3 length: 11 amino acids. CDR1 is SGHAT, CDR2 FQNNGV, per germline. This chain links TRBV11-2 with TRBJ1-4; 9 bases fit TRBD1. The TCR originated in a human donor in good health (CMV status not recorded). Some clones in this sample may be carry-over from other donors' samples. The specimen was cultured CD8+ T cells from PBMCs, collected from culture after CMV antigen stimulation. The CDR3 loop is CAGGQGSPLFF. CDR3 in DNA: TGTGCCGGCGGACAGGGGAGTCCACTGTTTTTT.